This paragraph covers one TCR beta chain sequence. Its antigen is not known. The CDR3 spans 14 residues. The germline gives CDR1 SGDLS, CDR2 YYNGEE. Trimming removed 0 bases from V and 4 bases from J, with 9 bases in between. The sample originates from a study of T cell clones after liver transplantation. Overall study context: Until 12-24 months post-transplant, subjects got standard immunosuppression and no induction. Overall study findings and caveats: A larger donor-reactive than third-party decline suggested partial antigen-specific deletion.

The protocol was immunoSEQ multiplex PCR, while the TCRdb copy is restricted to in-frame clones and leaves out a portion. Counted here are about 74,000 clones, over 70% occurring once; the ten biggest clones make up about 0.6%. The sample was CD4+ T cells from blood, taken before liver transplant. The chain carries TRBV9 and TRBJ2-3; tentatively, D is TRBD2 (5 bases). The source of this sequence is a human donor who received a liver transplant. The CDR3 sequence is CASSVAGNADTQYF. CDR3 sequence (DNA): TGTGCCAGCAGCGTAGCCGGGAACGCAGATACGCAGTATTTT.